Reported below is one T cell receptor (beta chain). Its antigen is unknown. No clone much larger than this one lies a single base away; base qualities are absent. The germline V gene (reference sequence) sets CDR1 to SEHNR and CDR2 to FQNEAQ. Inclusive of the bounding cysteine and phenylalanine, the CDR3 is 13 residues long. The read is trimmed to its CDR3 DNA, 39 bases read in frame from base 1. V has 5 bases trimmed and J has 8 bases trimmed; junction bases matching no gene number 8. The cohort consisted of hundreds of healthy bone marrow donors. At the time of sampling, all cohort members were nominally healthy, though unrecorded immune exposures were likely present. The donor was CMV seronegative and belonged to the group of several hundred seronegative cohort members. Every donor gave a peripheral blood sample, and the peripheral blood mononuclear cells from that sample were used for TCR beta sequencing. Genomic DNA extraction from the blood cell samples was performed with the Qiagen DNeasy Blood Extraction Kit.

This sample stems from a study of cytomegalovirus exposure and HLA in healthy donors (dated by TCRdb to 2015 to 2018). Context from the whole study: An earlier analysis of 587 of the donors reported roughly 270 Gb of sequence data and 117 million unique TCR beta sequences from about 180 million T cells. Roughly 320 gigabases of sequencing data and roughly 80 million unique TCR sequences made up an early release that covered under 750 HLA-typed donors. Among the approximately 400 genotyped donors, around 79% belonged to the genetic ancestry cluster associated with self-reported Caucasian donors. The study aimed to test whether signatures of past pathogen exposure could be identified by cataloging public T cell receptors. The study used immunosequencing to profile the T cell repertoires of about 670 subjects and linked those repertoires to cytomegalovirus serostatus. A separate validation cohort of 100 to 150 different subjects was used in addition to the approximately 610-subject first cohort. To predict cytomegalovirus infection status, the study brought together high-throughput TCR immunosequencing, statistical association of individual TCRs with disease status, and machine learning. In a later analysis, previously published TCR beta repertoires from 666 donors were re-analyzed and high-resolution HLA genotyping was added so that TCR occurrence patterns could be studied. In the later analysis, no new phenotypic data were used to find candidate immune exposures; instead, reliance was placed on TCR beta sequences and their occurrence across donors. In an earlier analysis of 500 to 650 of the donors, high-throughput TCR beta sequencing was used to judge whether each TCR beta V gene segment behaved as functional or pseudogenic. Donor age, sex, ethnicity and CMV serostatus were compiled together with the repertoire data. A later genetic analysis took genome-wide SNP genotypes for about three fifths of the roughly 700 donors and used that subset as a discovery cohort. Every repertoire in the discovery cohort had been generated on one and the same sequencing platform. Class I and class II HLA loci were covered by the typing at four-digit resolution. The number of typed donors differed by locus: roughly 629-640 for A, B, C, DRB1 and DQB1; 500 to 550 for DQA1; 606 for DPA1; and about 450 for DPB1. About five DR-DQ haplotypes were handled as single units for association and clustering, since linkage in the cohort was strong. Across approximately 400 genotyped donors of the cohort, an average of about 250,000 unique TCR beta nucleotide sequences per donor were sequenced, and around 20% of those sequences were non-productive. Overall results and qualifications from the work: In a later analysis, HLA-associated TCR beta chains were found to be more clonally expanded and to have lower generation probabilities than equally common non-associated chains. In vitro tests confirmed that three of the cytomegalovirus-associated TCR beta chains recognize cytomegalovirus antigens. A further reported finding was that TCR beta sequences accurately predicted the HLA-A and HLA-B alleles for most subjects in the first cohort. The study listed approximately 150 TCR beta chains as associated with cytomegalovirus. Because the 87-base-pair reads could not distinguish some IMGT-functional V segments, including TRBV6-2 and TRBV6-3, those segments were excluded. Roughly uniform sequencing depth across donors was assumed in presence/absence analyses, although this assumption may not hold. The authors suggested that the approach could potentially be extended to other disease states and immunological phenotypes. In a later analysis, most CMV-associated TCR beta chains were found to appear HLA-restricted, with HLA associations seemingly driven largely by CMV exposure. In a later genetic analysis, a missense DCLRE1C variant was associated with V-gene and J-gene trimming of TCR beta chains, and the association was replicated in an independent cohort. In a later analysis, several top co-occurrence clusters were reported to appear linked to parvovirus B19, influenza, CMV and Epstein-Barr virus. When HLA alleles, especially DR and DQ, strongly co-occurred, attributing TCR associations to individual alleles was difficult. While some public TCRs were present in many individuals, most TCR sequences turned up only very rarely across donors. A cluster of highly shared sequence variants was judged likely to be a technical artifact of the sequencing pipeline. In both the original and validation cohorts, the classifier was reported to diagnose cytomegalovirus status with high specificity and sensitivity. Immune exposure information for the cohort was limited to CMV serostatus. In a later analysis, 15,000 to 20,000 TCR beta sequences were associated with specific HLA alleles at a false discovery rate of 0.05. Because HLA typing was missing for some donors at each locus, association tests included only the typed subset. According to a later analysis, TCR association rates differed among HLA loci, with DRB1 alleles showing the most associated TCRs and HLA-C alleles showing the fewest. In an earlier analysis of roughly 560 of the donors, most TCR beta V segments were observed in productive rearrangements about 87% or about 30% of the time, broadly matching IMGT annotations. Correlated functional status among segregating V segments might be attributable to linkage disequilibrium, but an unknown experimental factor could not be ruled out. Because counts were too low, seventeen rarely observed V segments, including chromosome 9 orphons, were left out of the earlier analysis of a few hundred of the donors. In a later genetic analysis, fewer N-insertions in productive TCRs were reported among donors in an Asian-associated ancestry cluster than the roughly 700-donor mean. In this cohort, only TCR beta chains were sequenced, and detectable features were limited by the absence of alpha or paired-chain data.

Receptor libraries were prepared by the immunoSEQ multiplex PCR assay. A mixture of 60 forward primers for TCR Vbeta segments and 13 reverse primers for TCR Jbeta segments was used in the multiplex PCR. The CDR3 region of rearranged TCR beta genes was amplified from genomic DNA by a multiplex PCR assay. The Illumina HiSeq System was used to sequence the amplified TCR beta libraries as 87-base-pair reads. As for the original processing: A later analysis counted about 80 million unique TCR beta chains across the 550 to 750 repertoires, and some 11 million of these chains were shared by at least two donors. Raw reads were error-corrected and collapsed into unique sequences with a nearest-neighbor algorithm that merged closely related sequences to remove PCR and sequencing errors. Alignment of CDR3 sequences to IMGT reference sequences was used to assign V, D and J gene segments. For a sequence to be retained, a match of at least six nucleotides was required to both a V gene segment and a J gene segment. A rearrangement was called productive if the CDR3 had no stop codons and remained in frame with V and J, and every other rearrangement was called non-productive. Following IMGT convention, CDR3 was defined as the stretch from the second conserved V-encoded cysteine to the conserved J-encoded phenylalanine. The earlier analysis of about 530 of the donors excluded any sequence lacking an unambiguous match to a single V gene segment. In an earlier analysis of approximately 590 of the donors, V segments were called functional above 56.7% productive rearrangements and were called segregating when the between-donor standard deviation exceeded 5%. To diagnose cytomegalovirus status from the catalog of TCR beta chain sequences, a statistical classification framework was built. In a later analysis, TCR nucleotide sequences were compared against IMGT/GENE-DB human TR gene sequences so that V and J genes could be assigned. In a later analysis, CDR3 sequences and most-parsimonious VDJ recombination scenarios were assigned using the TCRdist pipeline. In a later analysis, every TCR beta chain was defined by the combination of its CDR3 amino acid sequence and its V-gene family, and reads without a unique V-gene family were dropped. A later analysis removed several hundred highly shared, low-generation-probability nucleotide sequences to deal with suspected cross-contamination and a sequencing artifact. In a later analysis, a clonal expansion index for each public chain was calculated from normalized within-repertoire ranks of inferred template counts. Generation probabilities in a later analysis came from a VDJ recombination model fitted to out-of-frame rearrangements, and those results were checked against IGoR. Hypergeometric tests were used in a later analysis to score TCR-TCR, TCR-HLA and TCR-CMV co-occurrence, with a repertoire-size bias correction applied to the TCR pairs. In a later analysis, false discovery rates were estimated by permuting HLA or CMV assignments 20 times. In a later analysis, co-occurring TCRs were grouped using DBSCAN, and TCRdist sequence similarity was added for clustering within HLA-allele-positive subsets. Repertoires with fewer than 30,000 or more than 120,000 public chains were left out of co-occurrence clustering, as were roughly five repertoires with anomalous nucleotide sharing. TCRdb took over this immuneACCESS table, retaining in-frame rearrangements with V and J assigned. Such tables are incomplete; in checked studies, under half of the missing clones stem from an unresolved V gene, and the remainder is unexplained. V, J and clone size derive from that table, while D and trimming were established from the DNA sequence. The sample table lists 130,000 to 150,000 clones, 76% of them with a count of one. The leading ten clones occupy approximately 2% of the sample.

The V and J genes are TRBV7-9 and TRBJ1-2; the junction holds 7 bases that match TRBD1. The sample consisted of PBMCs. The receptor comes from a woman aged 40-49 years in good health and CMV-seronegative. The base sequence is TGTGCCAGCAGCCGCGTCACAGGGGTCGGCTACACCTTC. It translates to CASSRVTGVGYTF.